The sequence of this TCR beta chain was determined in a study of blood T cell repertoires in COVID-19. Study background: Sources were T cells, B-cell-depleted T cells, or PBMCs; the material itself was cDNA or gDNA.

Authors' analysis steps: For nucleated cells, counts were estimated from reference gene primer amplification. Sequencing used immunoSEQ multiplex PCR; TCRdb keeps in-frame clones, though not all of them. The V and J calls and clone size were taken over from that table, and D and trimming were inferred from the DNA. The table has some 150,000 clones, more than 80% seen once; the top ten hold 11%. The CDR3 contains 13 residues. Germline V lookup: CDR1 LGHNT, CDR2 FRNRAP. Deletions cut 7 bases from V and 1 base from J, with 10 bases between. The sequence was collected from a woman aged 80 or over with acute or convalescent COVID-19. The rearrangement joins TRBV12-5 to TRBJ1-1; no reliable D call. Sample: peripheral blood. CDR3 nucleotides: TGTGCTAGTGCCACTCAAGAGAACACTGAAGCTTTCTTT. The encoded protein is CASATQENTEAFF.